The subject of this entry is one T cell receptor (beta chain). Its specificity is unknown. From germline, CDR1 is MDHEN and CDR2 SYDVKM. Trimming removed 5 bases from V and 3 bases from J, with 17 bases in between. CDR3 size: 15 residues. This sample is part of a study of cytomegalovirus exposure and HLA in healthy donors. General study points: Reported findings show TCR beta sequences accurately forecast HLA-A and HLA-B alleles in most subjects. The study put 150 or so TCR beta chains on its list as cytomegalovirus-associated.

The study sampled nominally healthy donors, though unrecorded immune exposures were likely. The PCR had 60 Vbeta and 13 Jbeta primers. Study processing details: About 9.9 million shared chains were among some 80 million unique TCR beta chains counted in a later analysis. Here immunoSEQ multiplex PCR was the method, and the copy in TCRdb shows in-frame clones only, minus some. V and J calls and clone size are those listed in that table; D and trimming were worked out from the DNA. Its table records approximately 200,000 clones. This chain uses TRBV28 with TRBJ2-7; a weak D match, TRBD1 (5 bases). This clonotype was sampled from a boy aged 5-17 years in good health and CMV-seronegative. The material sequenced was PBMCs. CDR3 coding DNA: TGTGCCAGCAGTCTGACGGGTGGGGCCAACTACGAGCAGTACTTC. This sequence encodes CASSLTGGANYEQYF.